This is a list of T cell receptor beta chains from one sample in a study of blood T cell repertoires in COVID-19. The method was immunoSEQ multiplex PCR; TCRdb's version includes in-frame clones alone and lacks a portion of them. The sample lists roughly 51,000 clones; about 86% were seen once. Sequencing was performed on peripheral blood. All receptors come from an elderly woman with acute or convalescent COVID-19. Both conserved end residues are part of each CDR3. Fields, in order: V gene, clone size, J gene, D gene, CDR3 DNA, CDR3 protein. A D gene is named only where the DNA matches it firmly. A row's size may be missing; if present it is once, few, many or a size class.

>TRBV2|.|TRBJ1-1|.
TGTGCCAGCAGTGCGTGGGCCGAAGCTTTCTTT
CASSAWAEAFF
>TRBV6-5|.|TRBJ1-1|.
TGTGCCAGCAGGGAGGTTGAAGCTTTCTTT
CASREVEAFF
>TRBV25-1|.|TRBJ1-1|.
TGTGCCAGCAGTGAATATGGGGCAGGGATCGGGAGCACTGAAGCTTTCTTT
CASSEYGAGIGSTEAFF
>TRBV3-1/TRBV3-2|.|TRBJ1-1|TRBD1
TGTGCCAGCAGTCGACACGAACAGGGGGCGAAAGCTTTCTTT
CASSRHEQGAKAFF
>TRBV12-3/TRBV12-4|.|TRBJ1-1|.
TGTGCCAGCAGTTTTGGCGGATACACTGAAGCTTTCTTT
CASSFGGYTEAFF
>TRBV9|.|TRBJ1-4|.
TGTGCCAGCAGCGTAGAAGGAGGGTGGGCAACTAATGAAAAACTGTTTTTT
CASSVEGGWATNEKLFF
>TRBV5-1|.|TRBJ2-7|TRBD1
TGCGCCAGCAGCTCGGGACAGGAGCTTCTTTCGGTGCAGTACTTC
CASSSGQELLSVQYF
>TRBV20-1|.|TRBJ2-7|TRBD2
TGCAGTGCTAGTTCAACGGCGGGGGGATCCTACGAGCAGTACTTC
CSASSTAGGSYEQYF
>TRBV15|.|TRBJ2-5|.
TGTGCCACCAGCAGAGGAGGCCAAGAGACCCAGTACTTC
CATSRGGQETQYF
>TRBV7-2|.|TRBJ2-1|TRBD2
TGTGCCAGCAGCCCCCCTAGCGGGGGGGCCAATGAGCAGTTCTTC
CASSPPSGGANEQFF
>TRBV3-1/TRBV3-2|.|TRBJ2-5|.
TGTGCCAGCAGCCAAGTGAGACTCCCTCAAGAGACCCAGTACTTC
CASSQVRLPQETQYF
>TRBV4-1|.|TRBJ2-5|.
TGCGCCAGCAGCTATGGCGGGGATAAAGAGACCCAGTACTTC
CASSYGGDKETQYF
>TRBV3-1/TRBV3-2|few|TRBJ2-7|.
TGTGCCAGCAGCCAGGAGGCCCAAAGCTCCTACGAGCAGTACTTC
CASSQEAQSSYEQYF
>TRBV3-1/TRBV3-2|.|TRBJ2-3|TRBD1
TGTGCCAGCAGCGCCCGGGACAGGGACCCAGATACGCAGTATTTT
CASSARDRDPDTQYF
>TRBV11-1|.|TRBJ2-6|TRBD2
TGTGCCAGCAGCTTAGATCGGGGGGCTGGGGCCAACGTCCTGACTTTC
CASSLDRGAGANVLTF
>TRBV30|.|TRBJ2-2|.
TGTGCCTGGAGTGTACAGTCCCGCGGGGCGCAAACCGGGGAGCTGTTTTTT
CAWSVQSRGAQTGELFF
>TRBV3-1/TRBV3-2|.|TRBJ2-7|.
TGTGCCAGCAGCTCCGCCGGGGGTTCCAACGAGCAGTACTTC
CASSSAGGSNEQYF
>TRBV27|.|TRBJ2-7|TRBD2
TGTGCCAGCAGTTTAGGCGGGACTAGCGGGGGGGCCCCCTACGAGCAGTACTTC
CASSLGGTSGGAPYEQYF
>TRBV20-1|.|TRBJ2-7|.
TGCAGTGCTAGGACTACGGACGAGCAGTACTTC
CSARTTDEQYF
>TRBV6-4|.|TRBJ2-2|TRBD1
TGTGCCAGCAGAACCTACAGGGGGCGAAGGAACACCGGGGAGCTGTTTTTT
CASRTYRGRRNTGELFF
>TRBV9|.|TRBJ2-5|TRBD1
TGTGCCAGCAGCTTGAGGACAGGAGAGACCCAGTACTTC
CASSLRTGETQYF
>TRBV9|.|TRBJ2-1|TRBD1
TGTGCCAGCAGCGTAGACCAGGGGGTTAGCAATGAGCAGTTCTTC
CASSVDQGVSNEQFF
>TRBV20-1|.|TRBJ2-1|.
TGCAGTGCTAGTAAGGGGGGGCAGGACAATGAGCAGTTCTTC
CSASKGGQDNEQFF
>TRBV5-6|.|TRBJ1-3|.
TGTGCCAGCAGCTTAGCTGCAGGGAATGGAAACACCATATATTTT
CASSLAAGNGNTIYF
>TRBV5-4|.|TRBJ1-2|TRBD1
TGTGCCAGCAGCTCCCCAGGGGGGTTTAACTATGGCTACACCTTC
CASSSPGGFNYGYTF
>TRBV18|.|TRBJ1-2|TRBD1
TGTGCCAGCTCACCGGGGACAGGGGATCGTGGCTACACCTTC
CASSPGTGDRGYTF
>TRBV2|once|TRBJ1-1|.
TGTGCCAGCAGTGGCGGCAGGGTTACTGAAGCTTTCTTT
CASSGGRVTEAFF
>TRBV7-2|.|TRBJ2-6|.
TGTGCCAGCCAATCTGGGGCCAACGTCCTGACTTTC
CASQSGANVLTF
>TRBV4-1|.|TRBJ2-2|TRBD2
TGCGCCAGCAGCCAAGATTGGAGCGGGGGGCATGGCGGGGAGCTGTTTTTT
CASSQDWSGGHGGELFF
>TRBV30|.|TRBJ1-5|.
TGTGCCTGGACGGGAGGTGGCAATCAGCCCCAGCATTTT
CAWTGGGNQPQHF
>TRBV18|.|TRBJ1-3|TRBD1
TGTGCCAGCTCACCACTGACAGGGGTGAGCTCTGGAAACACCATATATTTT
CASSPLTGVSSGNTIYF
>TRBV20-1|.|TRBJ2-2|.
TGCAGTGCTAGTCAGGGTTACACCGGGGAGCTGTTTTTT
CSASQGYTGELFF
>TRBV27|.|TRBJ1-1|.
TGTGCCAGCAGTTTGAAAGGGGGGGCGGCTTTCTTT
CASSLKGGAAFF
>TRBV18|.|TRBJ1-5|TRBD1
TGTGCCAGCTCAACGGACAGGATTCAGCCCCAGCATTTT
CASSTDRIQPQHF
>TRBV4-2|.|TRBJ1-4|.
TGTGCCAGCAGCCGGGCCAGGGCAGGAGAAAAACTGTTTTTT
CASSRARAGEKLFF
>TRBV7-3|.|TRBJ2-7|.
TGTGCCAGCAGCTCTAATGGACAGAACAAGCAGTACTTC
CASSSNGQNKQYF
>TRBV2|.|TRBJ2-3|.
TGTGCCAGCAGTTTCCTAGCGCCTAGCACAGATACGCAGTATTTT
CASSFLAPSTDTQYF
>TRBV30|.|TRBJ1-6|TRBD1
TGTGCCTGGGACAGGGGGAATTCACCCCTCCACTTT
CAWDRGNSPLHF
>TRBV7-9|.|TRBJ1-2|.
TGTGCCAGCAGTAACTACCTCTATGTTGACTACACCTTC
CASSNYLYVDYTF
>TRBV5-1|.|TRBJ2-1|TRBD2
TGCGCCAGCAGCGAGAGCGGGGGGGCCTACAATGAGCAGTTCTTC
CASSESGGAYNEQFF
>TRBV29-1|.|TRBJ2-7|.
TGCAGCGTTGAAGGGGGCAGAGCCTACGAGCAGTACTTC
CSVEGGRAYEQYF
>TRBV5-7|.|TRBJ2-7|.
TGTGCCAGCACCCGGGGGAACAGGGGATTCTCCTACGAGCAGTACTTC
CASTRGNRGFSYEQYF
>TRBV29-1|.|TRBJ1-2|.
TGCAGCGTTGGGGAGCCCTATGGCTACACCTTC
CSVGEPYGYTF
>TRBV12-3/TRBV12-4|.|TRBJ1-1|.
TGTGCCAGCAGTTTACTAATGAACACTGAAGCTTTCTTT
CASSLLMNTEAFF
>TRBV6-5|.|TRBJ1-2|.
TGTGCCAGCAGTTTACACAATAACTATGGCTACACCTTC
CASSLHNNYGYTF
>TRBV5-1|.|TRBJ1-2|.
TGCGCCAGCAGCTTGGATCGGGGGGCGGACTATGGCTACACCTTC
CASSLDRGADYGYTF
>TRBV19|.|TRBJ1-5|.
TGTGCCAGTAGTGGGGCAGGCAATCAGCCCCAGCATTTT
CASSGAGNQPQHF
>TRBV11-3|once|TRBJ2-1|TRBD1
TGTGCCAGCAGCTTGGTCGGACAGGGAAACAATGAGCAGTTCTTC
CASSLVGQGNNEQFF
>TRBV5-1|.|TRBJ1-1|.
TGCGCCAGCCAAAACTCCTTGAACACTGAAGCTTTCTTT
CASQNSLNTEAFF
>TRBV9|.|TRBJ1-4|TRBD1
TGTGCCAGCAGCCTGGGACAGGGGTTTGAAAAACTGTTTTTT
CASSLGQGFEKLFF
>TRBV15|.|TRBJ1-5|.
TGTGCCACCAGCAGAGTGGGGCAGTCCTATAGCAATCAGCCCCAGCATTTT
CATSRVGQSYSNQPQHF
>TRBV7-3|.|TRBJ2-3|TRBD1
TGTGCCAGCAGCGAGGGGGCAAAAGATACGCAGTATTTT
CASSEGAKDTQYF
>TRBV7-8|few|TRBJ1-5|.
TGTGCCAGCAGCGAAGGGGGTCTCAATCAGCCCCAGCATTTT
CASSEGGLNQPQHF
>TRBV2|.|TRBJ2-7|TRBD1
TGTGCCAGCAGCGGGACAGGGTCCTACGAGCAGTACTTC
CASSGTGSYEQYF
>TRBV5-4|few|TRBJ1-2|.
TGTGCCAGCAGCATCGGGACTCCCACGGGCTACACCTTC
CASSIGTPTGYTF
>TRBV13|.|TRBJ1-6|.
TGTGCCAGCAGCTCGGGATCAAGGCTTGATAATTCACCCCTCCACTTT
CASSSGSRLDNSPLHF